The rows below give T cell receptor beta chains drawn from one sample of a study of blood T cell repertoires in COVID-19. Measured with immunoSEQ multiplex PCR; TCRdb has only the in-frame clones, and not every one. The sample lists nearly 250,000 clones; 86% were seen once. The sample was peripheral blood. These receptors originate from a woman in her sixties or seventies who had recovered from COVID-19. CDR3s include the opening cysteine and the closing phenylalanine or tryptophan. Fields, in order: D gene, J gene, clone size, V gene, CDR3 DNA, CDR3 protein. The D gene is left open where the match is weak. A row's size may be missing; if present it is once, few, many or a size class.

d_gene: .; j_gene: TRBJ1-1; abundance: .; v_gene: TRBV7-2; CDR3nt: TGTGCCAGCAGCTTGCAGACCGAGGGCACTGAAGCTTTCTTT; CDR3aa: CASSLQTEGTEAFF
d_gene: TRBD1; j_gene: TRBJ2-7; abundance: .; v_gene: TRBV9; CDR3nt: TGTGCCAGTGAGACCGGGACAGGGGTAGGAGAGCAGTACTTC; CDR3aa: CASETGTGVGEQYF
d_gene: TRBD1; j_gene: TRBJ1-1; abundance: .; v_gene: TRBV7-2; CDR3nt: TGTGCCAGCAGCCCGGGACAGTCTTTGAACACTGAAGCTTTCTTT; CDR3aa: CASSPGQSLNTEAFF
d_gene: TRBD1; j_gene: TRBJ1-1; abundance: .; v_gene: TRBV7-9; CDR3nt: TGTGCCAGCAGCTTAGATTGGACAGGACGGGCTTTCTTT; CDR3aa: CASSLDWTGRAFF
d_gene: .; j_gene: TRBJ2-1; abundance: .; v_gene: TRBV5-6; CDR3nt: TGTGCCAGCAGCTCAGGCTTCCACAATGAGCAGTTCTTC; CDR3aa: CASSSGFHNEQFF
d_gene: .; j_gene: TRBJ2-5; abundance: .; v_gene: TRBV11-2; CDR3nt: TGTGCCAGCAGCTTAGGGGGTGCGGGGCGAGCGACCCAGTACTTC; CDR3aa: CASSLGGAGRATQYF
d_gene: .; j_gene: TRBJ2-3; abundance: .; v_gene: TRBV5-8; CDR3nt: TGTGCCAGCAGCGGACTGTGGACAGCGTCAAATACGCAGTATTTT; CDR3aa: CASSGLWTASNTQYF
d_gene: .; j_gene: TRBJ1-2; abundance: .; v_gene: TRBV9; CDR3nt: TGTGCCAGCAGCGTAGCACAGAACAGAGCCAGGCACACCTTC; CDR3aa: CASSVAQNRARHTF
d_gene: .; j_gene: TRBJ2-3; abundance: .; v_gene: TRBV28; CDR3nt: TGTGCCAGCAGTTTAAGGACACCGACCACAGATACGCAGTATTTT; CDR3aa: CASSLRTPTTDTQYF
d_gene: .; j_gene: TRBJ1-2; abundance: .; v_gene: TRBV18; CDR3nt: TGTGCCAGCTCACCACCGGACCGGGGGGCCGGTTATGGCTACACCTTC; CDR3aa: CASSPPDRGAGYGYTF
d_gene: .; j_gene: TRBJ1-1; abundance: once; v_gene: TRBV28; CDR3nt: TGTGCCAGCAGGTCCCAGGGGCTGAACACTGAAGCTTTCTTT; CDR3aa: CASRSQGLNTEAFF
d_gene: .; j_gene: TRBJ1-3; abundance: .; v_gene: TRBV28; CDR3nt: TGTGCCAGCAGTACAGGGATATCACCACCTGGAAACACCATATATTTT; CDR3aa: CASSTGISPPGNTIYF
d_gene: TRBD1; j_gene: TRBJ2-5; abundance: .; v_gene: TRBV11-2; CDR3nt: TGTGCCAGCAGCTTAGCCGGGACAGAAGAGACCCAGTACTTC; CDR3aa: CASSLAGTEETQYF
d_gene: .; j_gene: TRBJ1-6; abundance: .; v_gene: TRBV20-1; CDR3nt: TGCAGTGCTAGTCGGGTGTCGGGCGGGAGCTCCTATAATTCACCCCTCCACTTT; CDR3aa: CSASRVSGGSSYNSPLHF
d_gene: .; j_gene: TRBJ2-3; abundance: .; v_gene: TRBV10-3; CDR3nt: TGTGCCATCAGTGAGTCGGAGGGCAGCACAGATACGCAGTATTTT; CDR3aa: CAISESEGSTDTQYF
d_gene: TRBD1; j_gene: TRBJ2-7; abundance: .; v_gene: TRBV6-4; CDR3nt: TGTGCCAGCAGAGGAGACAGGGGCGAGCAGTACTTC; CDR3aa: CASRGDRGEQYF
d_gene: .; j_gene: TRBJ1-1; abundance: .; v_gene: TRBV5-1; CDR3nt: TGCGCCAGCAGCTTAGACACCGGGGGGGACACTGAAGCTTTCTTT; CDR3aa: CASSLDTGGDTEAFF
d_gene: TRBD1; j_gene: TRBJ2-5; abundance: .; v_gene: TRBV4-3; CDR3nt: TGCGCCAGCAGCCAACGTCCCGGGACAGGGTTACGTTTGGAGACCCAGTACTTC; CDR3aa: CASSQRPGTGLRLETQYF
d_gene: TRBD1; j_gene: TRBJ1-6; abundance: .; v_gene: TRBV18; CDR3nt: TGTGCCAGCTCACCAAAGGAGTCAGGGGGGTCACCCCTCCACTTT; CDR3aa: CASSPKESGGSPLHF
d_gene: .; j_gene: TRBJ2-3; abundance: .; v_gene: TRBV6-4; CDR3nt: TGTGCCAGCAGTGAGGGGCAGGGAAGCACAGATACGCAGTATTTT; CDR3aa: CASSEGQGSTDTQYF
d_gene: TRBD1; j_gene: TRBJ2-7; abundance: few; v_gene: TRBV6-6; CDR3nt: TGTGCCAGCAGTTACTCGGGACAGGGTGCTGGTTACGAGCAGTACTTC; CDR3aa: CASSYSGQGAGYEQYF
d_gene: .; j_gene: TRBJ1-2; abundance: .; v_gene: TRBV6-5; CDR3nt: TGTGCCAGCTCGGGGTGGTTGATCTATGGCTACACCTTC; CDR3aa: CASSGWLIYGYTF
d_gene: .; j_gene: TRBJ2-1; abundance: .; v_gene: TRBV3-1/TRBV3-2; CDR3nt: TGTGCCAGCAGCCAACCCGGGACTTACAATGAGCAGTTCTTC; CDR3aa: CASSQPGTYNEQFF
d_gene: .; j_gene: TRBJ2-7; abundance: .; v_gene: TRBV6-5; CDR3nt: TGTGCCAGCACCCTGACCCCAGGGGACCACTACGAGCAGTACTTC; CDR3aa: CASTLTPGDHYEQYF
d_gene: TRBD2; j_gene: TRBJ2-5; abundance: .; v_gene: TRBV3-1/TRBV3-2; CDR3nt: TGTGCCAGCAGCCATGATAAGCGGGGGGGCCGTGAGACCCAGTACTTC; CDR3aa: CASSHDKRGGRETQYF
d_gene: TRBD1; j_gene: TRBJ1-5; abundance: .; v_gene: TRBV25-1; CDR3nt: TGTGCCAGCAGTGAATTAGGGGGCTTGAAGCCCCAGCATTTT; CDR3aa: CASSELGGLKPQHF
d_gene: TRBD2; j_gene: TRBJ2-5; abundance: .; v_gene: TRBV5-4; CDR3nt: TGTGCCAGCAGCTTTCGACTAGCGGGGGGGCGGGTTGAGACCCAGTACTTC; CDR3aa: CASSFRLAGGRVETQYF
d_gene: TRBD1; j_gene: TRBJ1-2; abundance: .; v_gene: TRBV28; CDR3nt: TGTGCCAGCAGTCCGGGACAGGCAACGGGTGGCTACACCTTC; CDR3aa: CASSPGQATGGYTF
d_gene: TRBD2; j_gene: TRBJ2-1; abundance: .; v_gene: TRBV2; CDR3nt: TGTGCCAGCAGTGATATAGGGACTAGCGGCCGAGGCTTCGACAATGAGCAGTTCTTC; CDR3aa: CASSDIGTSGRGFDNEQFF
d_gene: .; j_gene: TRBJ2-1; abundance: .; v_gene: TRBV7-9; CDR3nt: TGTGCCAGCAGCCCGCAGGGAATAACAATTGAGCAGTTCTTC; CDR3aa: CASSPQGITIEQFF
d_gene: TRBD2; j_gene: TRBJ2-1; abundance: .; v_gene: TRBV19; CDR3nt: TGTGCCAGTAGTTGGACTAGCGGGGGGGCATTATACAATGAGCAGTTCTTC; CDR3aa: CASSWTSGGALYNEQFF
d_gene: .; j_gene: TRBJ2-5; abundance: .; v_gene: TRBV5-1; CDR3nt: TGCGCCAGCAGCTTGGAGGGGGAGGAGACCCAGTACTTC; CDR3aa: CASSLEGEETQYF
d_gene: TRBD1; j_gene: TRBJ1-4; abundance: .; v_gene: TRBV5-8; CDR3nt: TGTGCCAGCAGCTCGCATCAGGGGGCTAATGAAAAACTGTTTTTT; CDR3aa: CASSSHQGANEKLFF
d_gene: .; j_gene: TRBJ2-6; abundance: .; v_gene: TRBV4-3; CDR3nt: TGCGCCAGCAGCCGCTACCGGGACTCTGGGGCCAACGTCCTGACTTTC; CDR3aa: CASSRYRDSGANVLTF
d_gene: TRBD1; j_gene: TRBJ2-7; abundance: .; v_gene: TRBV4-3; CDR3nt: TGCGCCAGCAGCCAAGATCTAGGACAGGGCCACTACGAGCAGTACTTC; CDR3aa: CASSQDLGQGHYEQYF
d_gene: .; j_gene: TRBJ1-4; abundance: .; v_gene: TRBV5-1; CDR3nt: TGCGCCAGCAGATGGATGGATAGGGGCGAAAAACTGTTTTTT; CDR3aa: CASRWMDRGEKLFF
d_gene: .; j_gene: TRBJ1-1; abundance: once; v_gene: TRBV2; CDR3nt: TGTGCCAGCAGTGCCTGGGGGGGAACTGAAGCTTTCTTT; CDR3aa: CASSAWGGTEAFF
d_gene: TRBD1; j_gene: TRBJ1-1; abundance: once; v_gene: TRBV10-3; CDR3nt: TGTGCCATCAGTCCCTTCGGGACAGGGGGTAACACTGAAGCTTTCTTT; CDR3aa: CAISPFGTGGNTEAFF
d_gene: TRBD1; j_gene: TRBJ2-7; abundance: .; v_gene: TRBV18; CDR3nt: TGTGCCAGCTCGCGGGACAGGGTGGAGGACGAGCAGTACTTC; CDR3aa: CASSRDRVEDEQYF
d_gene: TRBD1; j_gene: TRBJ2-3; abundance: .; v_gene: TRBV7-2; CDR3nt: TGTGCCAGCAGCTTATCACAGGGGCCACCCACAGATACGCAGTATTTT; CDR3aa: CASSLSQGPPTDTQYF
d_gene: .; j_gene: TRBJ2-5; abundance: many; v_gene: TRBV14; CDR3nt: TGTGCCAGCAGCCGATTTGGACAGCGCAATCGAGAGACCCAGTACTTC; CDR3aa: CASSRFGQRNRETQYF